These 3 T cell receptor beta chains were all obtained from the same sample, sequenced in a study of response to subunit inactivated influenza vaccine. MiXCR was run by TCRdb on the RT-PCR reads, yielding one entry per CDR3 protein. Seen here are over 400,000 distinct CDR3 sequences, about a tenth observed once, and the top ten hold around 12%. Sequences were derived from PBMCs from blood, sampled roughly 45 days after vaccination. Every receptor here comes from a man aged 45-60 years who received an inactivated influenza vaccine.

The chain links TRBV20-1 to TRBJ2-7, with TRBD2 identical over 13 bases. The germline gives CDR1 DFQATT, CDR2 SNEGSKA (reference sequence). Trimming cost V 3 bases and J 2 bases; bases outside gene matches: 13. The CDR3 sequence is 18 residues long. This CDR3 is CSASLIGLAGARTYEQYF. CDR3 nucleotides: TGCAGTGCTAGTCTTATCGGACTAGCGGGAGCCCGGACCTACGAGCAGTACTTC.

This clonotype was counted a few times. The chain recombines TRBV6-5 with TRBJ2-1; D could derive from TRBD1 or TRBD2 (5 bases each). Per germline, CDR1 MNHEY and CDR2 SVGAGI. Trimming left V 0 bases short and J 9 bases short, with 9 bases between. The CDR3 consists of 13 residues. The CDR3 sequence is CASSYSWDGEQFF. CDR3 nucleotide sequence: TGTGCCAGCAGTTACTCTTGGGACGGTGAGCAGTTCTTC.

This clonotype was recorded many times. The V gene is TRBV6-1, the J gene TRBJ2-7; D is ambiguous. The CDR3 has 13 residues. CDR1 is MNHNS and CDR2 is SASEGT in the germline V gene. V was trimmed by 6 bases and J by 0 bases, leaving 9 bases between them. CDR3 nucleotide sequence: TGTGCCAGCAGCACCGGACGCTCCTACGAGCAGTACTTC. Translating it yields CASSTGRSYEQYF.